The clone carrying this T cell receptor (beta chain) was found many times. Its target is unknown. MiXCR, applied by TCRdb to the 5' RACE reads, yields one record per CDR3 protein. The repertoire holds under 450,000 distinct CDR3 sequences, with 13% to 15% as singletons. The data are from a study of T-cell memory formation after mild COVID-19. V lost 0 bases, J lost 3 bases, and 8 bases lay in between. There are 14 residues in the CDR3. Germline CDR1 MNHNY, CDR2 SVGAGI (reference sequence). Study-level findings and limits: Later expanders leaned toward CD4+, whereas clones contracting from day 15 to 85 were balanced CD4/CD8.

This clonotype originated in a man aged 18 to 29 who had mild COVID-19 (a few samples of this study predate the infection). Cell type and time point are not known. Material for sequencing was PBMCs or a T cell subset sorted from them (not recorded which). The chain links TRBV6-6 to TRBJ1-1; tentatively, D is TRBD1 (6 bases). The DNA for the CDR3 is TGTGCCAGCAGTTACTCGGCAGGGGACACTGAAGCTTTCTTT. Translated: CASSYSAGDTEAFF.